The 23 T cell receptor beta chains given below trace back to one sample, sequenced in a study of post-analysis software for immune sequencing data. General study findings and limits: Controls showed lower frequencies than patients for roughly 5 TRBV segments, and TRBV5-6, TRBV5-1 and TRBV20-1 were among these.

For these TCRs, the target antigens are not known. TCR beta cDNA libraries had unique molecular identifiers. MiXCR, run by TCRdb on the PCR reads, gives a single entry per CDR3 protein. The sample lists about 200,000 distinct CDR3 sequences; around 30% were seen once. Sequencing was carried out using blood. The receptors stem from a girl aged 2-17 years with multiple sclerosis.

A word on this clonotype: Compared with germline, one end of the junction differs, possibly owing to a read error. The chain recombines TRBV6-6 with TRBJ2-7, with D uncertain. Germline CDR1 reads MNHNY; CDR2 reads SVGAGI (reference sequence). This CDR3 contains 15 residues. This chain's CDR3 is CASSPLEGAAYGQYF. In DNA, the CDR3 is TGTGCCAGCAGTCCCCTGGAAGGTGCGGCCTACGGGCAGTACTTC.

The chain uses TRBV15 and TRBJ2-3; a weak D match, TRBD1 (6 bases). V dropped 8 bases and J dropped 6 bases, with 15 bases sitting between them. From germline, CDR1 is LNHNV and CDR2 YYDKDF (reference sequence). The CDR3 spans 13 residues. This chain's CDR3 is CATSGAWGDTQYF. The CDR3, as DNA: TGTGCCACCTCAGGGGCTTGGGGGGATACGCAGTATTTT. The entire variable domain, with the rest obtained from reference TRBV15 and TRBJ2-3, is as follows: DAMVIQNPRYQVTQFGKPVTLSCSQTLNHNVMYWYQQKSSQAPKLLFHYYDKDFNNEADTPDNFQSRRPNTSFCFLDIRSPGLGDTAMYLCATSGAWGDTQYFGPGTRLTVL.

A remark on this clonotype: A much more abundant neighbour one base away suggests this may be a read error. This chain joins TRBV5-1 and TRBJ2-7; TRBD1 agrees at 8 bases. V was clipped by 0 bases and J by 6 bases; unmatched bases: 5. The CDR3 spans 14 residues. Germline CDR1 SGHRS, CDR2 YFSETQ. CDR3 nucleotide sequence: TGCGCCAGCAGCTTGGGGGACAGGCTTTGCGAGCAGTACTTC. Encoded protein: CASSLGDRLCEQYF.

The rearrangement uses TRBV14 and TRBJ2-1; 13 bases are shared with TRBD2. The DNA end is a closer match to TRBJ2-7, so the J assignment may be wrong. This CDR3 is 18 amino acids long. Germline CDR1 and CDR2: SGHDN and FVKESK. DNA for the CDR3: TGTGCCAGCAGACAGGGACTAGCGGGGTCAACATCCTACAATGAGCAGTACTTC. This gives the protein CASRQGLAGSTSYNEQYF.

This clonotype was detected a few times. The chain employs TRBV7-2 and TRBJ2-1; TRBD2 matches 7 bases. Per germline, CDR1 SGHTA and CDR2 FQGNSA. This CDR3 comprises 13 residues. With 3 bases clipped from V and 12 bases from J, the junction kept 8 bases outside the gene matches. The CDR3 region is CASSFTSAAGQFF. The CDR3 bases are TGTGCCAGCAGCTTCACTAGCGCGGCGGGGCAGTTCTTC.

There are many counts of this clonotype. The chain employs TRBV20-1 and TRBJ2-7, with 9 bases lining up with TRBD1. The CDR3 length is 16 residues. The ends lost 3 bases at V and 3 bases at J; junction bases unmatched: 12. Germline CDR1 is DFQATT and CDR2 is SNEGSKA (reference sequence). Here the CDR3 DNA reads TGCAGTGCTAGTCCCTCCGGACAGGGGAATTTCTACGAGCAGTACTTC. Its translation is CSASPSGQGNFYEQYF.

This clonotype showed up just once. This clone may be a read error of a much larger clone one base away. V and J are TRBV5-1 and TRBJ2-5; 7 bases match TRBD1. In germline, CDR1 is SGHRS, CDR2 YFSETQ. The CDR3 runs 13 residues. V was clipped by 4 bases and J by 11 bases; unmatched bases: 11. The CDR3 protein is CASSTRDSYGQYF. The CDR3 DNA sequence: TGCGCCAGCAGCACCCGGGACAGCTACGGGCAGTACTTC.

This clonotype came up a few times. CDR3 sequence (DNA): TGTGCCAGCAGCCGTTCAGGGGGCGATGAAAAACTGTTTTTT. Translating gives CASSRSGGDEKLFF. The chain employs TRBV6-1 and TRBJ1-4, with 8 bases identical to TRBD1. Germline V CDR1 and CDR2: MNHNS, SASEGT. The V gene end was trimmed by 6 bases and the J gene end by 6 bases; junction bases not matched to a gene: 6. The length of the CDR3 is 14 residues.

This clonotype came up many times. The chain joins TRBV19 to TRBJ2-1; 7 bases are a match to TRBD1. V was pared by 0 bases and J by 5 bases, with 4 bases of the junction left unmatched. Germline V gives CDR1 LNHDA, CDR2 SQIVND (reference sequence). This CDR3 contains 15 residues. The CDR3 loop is CASSIDRGKNNEQFF. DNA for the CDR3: TGTGCCAGTAGTATAGACAGGGGGAAAAACAATGAGCAGTTCTTC.

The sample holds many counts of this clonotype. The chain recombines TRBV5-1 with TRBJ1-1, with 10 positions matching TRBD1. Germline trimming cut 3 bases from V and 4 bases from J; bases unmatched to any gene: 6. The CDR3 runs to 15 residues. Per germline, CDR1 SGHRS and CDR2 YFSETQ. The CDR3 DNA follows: TGCGCCAGCAGCTCGGGGGACAGGGGTAGCACTGAAGCTTTCTTT. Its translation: CASSSGDRGSTEAFF.

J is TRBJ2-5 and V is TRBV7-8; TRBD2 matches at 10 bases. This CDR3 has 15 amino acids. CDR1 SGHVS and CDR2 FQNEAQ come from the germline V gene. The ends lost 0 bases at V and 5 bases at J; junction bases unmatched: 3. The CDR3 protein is CASSLAGTSDETQYF. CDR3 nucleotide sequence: TGTGCCAGCAGCTTAGCCGGGACTAGCGACGAGACCCAGTACTTC.

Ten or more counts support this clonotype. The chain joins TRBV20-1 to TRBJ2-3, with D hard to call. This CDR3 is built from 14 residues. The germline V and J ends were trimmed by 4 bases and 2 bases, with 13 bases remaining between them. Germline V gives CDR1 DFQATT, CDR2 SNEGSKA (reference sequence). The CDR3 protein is CSANWGPSTDTQYF. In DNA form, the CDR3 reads TGCAGTGCTAATTGGGGTCCTTCCACAGATACGCAGTATTTT.

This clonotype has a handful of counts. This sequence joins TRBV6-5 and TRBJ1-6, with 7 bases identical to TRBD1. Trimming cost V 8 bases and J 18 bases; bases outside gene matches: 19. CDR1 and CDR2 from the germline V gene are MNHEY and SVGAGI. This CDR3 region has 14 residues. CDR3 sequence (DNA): TGTGCCAGCGGGACAGTCAGGGGACTCTCGGCCCCCCACTTT. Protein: CASGTVRGLSAPHF.

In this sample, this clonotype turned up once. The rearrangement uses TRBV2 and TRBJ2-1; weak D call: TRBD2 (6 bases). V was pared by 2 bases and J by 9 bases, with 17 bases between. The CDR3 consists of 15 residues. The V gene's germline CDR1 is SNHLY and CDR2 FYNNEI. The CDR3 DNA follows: TGTGCCAGCAGTGAACGACTAGTTGGACGCGGTGAGCAGTTCTTC. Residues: CASSERLVGRGEQFF.

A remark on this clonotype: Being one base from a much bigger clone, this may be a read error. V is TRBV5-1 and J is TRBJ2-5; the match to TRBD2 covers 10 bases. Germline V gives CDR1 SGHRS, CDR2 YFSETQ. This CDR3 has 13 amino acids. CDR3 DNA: TGCACCAGCACCACTAGCGGGACCGAGACCCAGTACTTC. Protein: CTSTTSGTETQYF.

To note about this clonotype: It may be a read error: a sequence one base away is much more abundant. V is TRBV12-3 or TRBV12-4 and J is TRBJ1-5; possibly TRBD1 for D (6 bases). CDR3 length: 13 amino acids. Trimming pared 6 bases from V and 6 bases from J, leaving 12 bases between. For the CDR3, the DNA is TGTGCCAGCAGGAGGATACAGGGTCAGCCCCAGCATTTT. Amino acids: CASRRIQGQPQHF.

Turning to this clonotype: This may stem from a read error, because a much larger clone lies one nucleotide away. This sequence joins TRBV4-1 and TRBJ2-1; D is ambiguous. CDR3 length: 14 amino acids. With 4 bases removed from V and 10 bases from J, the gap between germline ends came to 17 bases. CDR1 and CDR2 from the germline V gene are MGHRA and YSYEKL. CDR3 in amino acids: CASSRPTAEGEQFF. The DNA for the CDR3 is TGCGCCAGCAGCCGCCCGACCGCGGAAGGCGAGCAGTTCTTC.

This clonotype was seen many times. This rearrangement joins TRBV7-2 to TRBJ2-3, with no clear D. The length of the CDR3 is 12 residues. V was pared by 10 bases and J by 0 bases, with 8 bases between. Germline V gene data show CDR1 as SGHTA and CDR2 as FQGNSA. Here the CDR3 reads CAIQYSTDTQYF. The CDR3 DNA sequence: TGTGCCATCCAGTATAGCACAGATACGCAGTATTTT.

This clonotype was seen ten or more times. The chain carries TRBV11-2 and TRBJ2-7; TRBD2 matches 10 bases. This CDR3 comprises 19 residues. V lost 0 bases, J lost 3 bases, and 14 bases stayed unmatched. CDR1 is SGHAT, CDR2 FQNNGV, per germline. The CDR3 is CASSLDVFFPSGSIYEQYF. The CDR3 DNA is TGTGCCAGCAGCTTAGATGTTTTTTTTCCTAGCGGGAGTATCTACGAGCAGTACTTC. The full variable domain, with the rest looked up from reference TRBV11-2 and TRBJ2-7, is EAGVAQSPRYKIIEKRQSVAFWCNPISGHATLYWYQQILGQGPKLLIQFQNNGVVDDSQLPKDRFSAERLKGVDSTLKIQPAKLEDSAVYLCASSLDVFFPSGSIYEQYFGPGTRLTVT.

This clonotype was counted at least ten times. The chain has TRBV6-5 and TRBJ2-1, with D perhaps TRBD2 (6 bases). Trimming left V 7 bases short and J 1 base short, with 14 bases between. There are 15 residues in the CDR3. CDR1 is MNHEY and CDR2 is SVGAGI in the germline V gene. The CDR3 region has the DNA TGTGCCAGCACCCCCGGAGCGGGTTCCTACAATGAGCAGTTCTTC. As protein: CASTPGAGSYNEQFF.

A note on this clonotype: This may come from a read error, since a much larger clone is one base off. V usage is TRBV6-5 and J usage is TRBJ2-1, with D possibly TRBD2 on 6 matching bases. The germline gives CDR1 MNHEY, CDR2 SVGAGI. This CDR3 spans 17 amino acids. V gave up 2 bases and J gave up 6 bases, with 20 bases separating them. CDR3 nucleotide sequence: TGTGCCAGCAGTTACCCGACGGGGGACGGGTTCTTCAATGAGCAGTTCTTC. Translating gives CASSYPTGDGFFNEQFF.

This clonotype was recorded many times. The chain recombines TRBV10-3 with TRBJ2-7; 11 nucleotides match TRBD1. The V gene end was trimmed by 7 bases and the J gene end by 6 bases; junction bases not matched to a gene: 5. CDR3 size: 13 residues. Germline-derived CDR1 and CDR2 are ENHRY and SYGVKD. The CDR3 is CAIKGTGGSEQYF. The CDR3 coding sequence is TGTGCCATCAAAGGGACAGGGGGATCCGAGCAGTACTTC.

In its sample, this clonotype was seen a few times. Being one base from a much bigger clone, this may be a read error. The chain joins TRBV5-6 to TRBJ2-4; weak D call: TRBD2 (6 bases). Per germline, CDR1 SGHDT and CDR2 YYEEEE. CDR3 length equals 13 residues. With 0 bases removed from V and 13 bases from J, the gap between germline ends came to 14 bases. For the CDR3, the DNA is TGTGCCAGCAGCTTGGGGTCGGGGGAGCCCCAGTACTTC. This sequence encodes CASSLGSGEPQYF. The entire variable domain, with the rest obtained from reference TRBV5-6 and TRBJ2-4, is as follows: DAGVTQSPTHLIKTRGQQVTLRCSPKSGHDTVSWYQQALGQGPQFIFQYYEEEERQRGNFPDRFSGHQFPNYSSELNVNALLLGDSALYLCASSLGSGEPQYFGAGTRLSVL.